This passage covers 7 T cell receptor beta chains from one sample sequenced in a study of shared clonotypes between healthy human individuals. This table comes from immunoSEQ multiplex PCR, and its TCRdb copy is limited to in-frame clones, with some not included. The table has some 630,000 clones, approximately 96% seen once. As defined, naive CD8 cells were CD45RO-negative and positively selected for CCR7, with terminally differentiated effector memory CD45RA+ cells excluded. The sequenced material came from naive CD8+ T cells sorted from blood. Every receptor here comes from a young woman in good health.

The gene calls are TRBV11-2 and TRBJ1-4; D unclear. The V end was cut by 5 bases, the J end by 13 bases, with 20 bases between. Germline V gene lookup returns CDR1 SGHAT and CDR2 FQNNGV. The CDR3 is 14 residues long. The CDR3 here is CASSGRALPKGLFF. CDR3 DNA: TGTGCCAGCAGCGGCCGGGCCCTACCTAAAGGACTGTTTTTT. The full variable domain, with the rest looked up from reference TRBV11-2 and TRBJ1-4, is EAGVAQSPRYKIIEKRQSVAFWCNPISGHATLYWYQQILGQGPKLLIQFQNNGVVDDSQLPKDRFSAERLKGVDSTLKIQPAKLEDSAVYLCASSGRALPKGLFFGSGTQLSVL.

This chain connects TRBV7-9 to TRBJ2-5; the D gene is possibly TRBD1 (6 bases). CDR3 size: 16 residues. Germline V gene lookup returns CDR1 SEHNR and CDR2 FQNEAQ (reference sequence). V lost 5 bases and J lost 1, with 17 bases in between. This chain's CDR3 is CASSIPGTLPQETQYF. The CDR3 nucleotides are TGTGCCAGCAGCATTCCCGGGACACTGCCCCAAGAGACCCAGTACTTC.

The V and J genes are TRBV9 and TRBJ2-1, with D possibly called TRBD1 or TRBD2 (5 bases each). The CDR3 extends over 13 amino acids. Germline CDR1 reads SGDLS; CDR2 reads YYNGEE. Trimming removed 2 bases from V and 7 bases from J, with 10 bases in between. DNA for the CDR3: TGTGCCAGCAGCGTTGGGGACGGGAATGAGCAGTTCTTC. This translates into CASSVGDGNEQFF. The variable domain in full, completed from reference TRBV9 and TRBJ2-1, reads DSGVTQTPKHLITATGQRVTLRCSPRSGDLSVYWYQQSLDQGLQFLIQYYNGEERAKGNILERFSAQQFPDLHSELNLSSLELGDSALYFCASSVGDGNEQFFGPGTRLTVL.

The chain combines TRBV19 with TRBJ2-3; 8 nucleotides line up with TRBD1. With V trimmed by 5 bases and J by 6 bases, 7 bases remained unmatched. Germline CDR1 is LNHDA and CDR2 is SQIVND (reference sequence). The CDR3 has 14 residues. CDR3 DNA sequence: TGTGCCAGTAGTTATGACAGGGGTTACGATACGCAGTATTTT. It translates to CASSYDRGYDTQYF.

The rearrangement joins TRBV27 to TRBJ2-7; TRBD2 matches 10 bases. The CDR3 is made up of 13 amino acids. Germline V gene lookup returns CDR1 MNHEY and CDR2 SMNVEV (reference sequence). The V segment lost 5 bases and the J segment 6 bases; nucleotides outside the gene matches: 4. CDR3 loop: CASSPGLAIEQYF. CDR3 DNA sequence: TGTGCCAGCAGTCCGGGACTAGCGATCGAGCAGTACTTC.

The DNA for the CDR3 is TGTGCCAGCAGCTTGACAGGGACCTCTTACGAGCAGTACTTC. This translates into CASSLTGTSYEQYF. This chain links TRBV5-4 with TRBJ2-7; TRBD1 is a possible D gene (6 bases). Between the trimmed V and J ends, which lost 1 base and 4 bases, there was a span of 12 bases. In germline, CDR1 is SGHNT, CDR2 YYREEE (reference sequence). The CDR3 runs 14 residues.

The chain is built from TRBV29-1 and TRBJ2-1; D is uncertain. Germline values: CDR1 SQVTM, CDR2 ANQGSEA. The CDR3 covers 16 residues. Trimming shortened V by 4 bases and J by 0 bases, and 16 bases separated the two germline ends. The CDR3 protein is CSVVSVLMSSYNEQFF. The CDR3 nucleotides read TGCAGCGTTGTGTCGGTCCTCATGAGCTCCTACAATGAGCAGTTCTTC.